This T cell receptor (beta chain) is from a study of cytomegalovirus exposure and HLA in healthy donors. Both 60 Vbeta primers and 13 Jbeta primers went into the PCR. Method: immunoSEQ multiplex PCR; TCRdb's copy keeps in-frame clones and lacks some. The sample lists some 70,000 clones, approximately 84% occurring once. V was clipped by 2 bases and J by 1 base; unmatched bases: 6. Germline CDR1 MNHNS, CDR2 SASEGT. The CDR3 has 16 amino acids. This chain joins TRBV6-1 and TRBJ2-5; TRBD2 matches at 8 bases. Sequencing input: PBMCs. The sequence derives from a woman aged 50 to 60 in good health and CMV-seronegative. CDR3 region: CASSEKRGNIQETQYF. Written as DNA, the CDR3 is TGTGCCAGCAGTGAAAAGCGGGGGAATATCCAAGAGACCCAGTACTTC.